This entry features one T cell receptor beta chain sequence. Its target is not known. The data are from a study of shared clonotypes between healthy human individuals. Study conclusions and caveats: Naive subsets tended to show greater estimated richness than memory subsets. Although depth was large, rarefaction showed that sequencing of the sorted subsets was incomplete.

Free of recent acute infections or vaccinations, the donors were healthy HIV-negative adults. Assay runs were performed at deep level. Clones were sequenced by immunoSEQ multiplex PCR, and TCRdb holds only the in-frame ones, with some missing. The sample has roughly 700,000 clones, 90% seen once; the top ten hold more than 30%. V lost 3 bases, J lost 1 base, and 11 bases lay in between. The CDR3 runs to 15 residues. Germline CDR1 and CDR2: SEHNR and FQNEAQ (reference sequence). This chain links TRBV7-9 with TRBJ2-3; D uncertain. This receptor was taken from a man younger than 35 in good health. Some clones in this sample may be carry-over from other donors' samples. The sequenced sample was memory CD8+ T cells from PBMCs. The subset is: CD45RO+ cells pooled with CCR7-negative TemRA cells. CDR3 DNA sequence: TGTGCCAGCAGCTTTGGGCGTCGGGGCACAGATACGCAGTATTTT. This encodes CASSFGRRGTDTQYF.